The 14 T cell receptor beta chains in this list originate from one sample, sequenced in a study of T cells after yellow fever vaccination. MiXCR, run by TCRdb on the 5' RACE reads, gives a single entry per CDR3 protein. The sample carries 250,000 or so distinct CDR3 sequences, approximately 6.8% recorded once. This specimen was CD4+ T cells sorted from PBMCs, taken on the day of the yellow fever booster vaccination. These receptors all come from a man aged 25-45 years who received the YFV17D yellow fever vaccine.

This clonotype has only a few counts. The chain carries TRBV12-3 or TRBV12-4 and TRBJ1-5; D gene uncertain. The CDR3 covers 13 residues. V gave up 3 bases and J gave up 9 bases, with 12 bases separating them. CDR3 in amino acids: CASSFGSLRPQHF. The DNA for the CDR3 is TGTGCCAGCAGTTTCGGATCCCTGAGGCCCCAGCATTTT.

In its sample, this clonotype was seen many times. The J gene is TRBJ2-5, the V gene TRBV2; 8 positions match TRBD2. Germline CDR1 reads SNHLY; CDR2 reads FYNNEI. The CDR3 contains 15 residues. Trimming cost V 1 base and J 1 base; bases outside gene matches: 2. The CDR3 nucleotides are TGTGCCAGCAGTGAAGGGACTAGCCTCCAAGAGACCCAGTACTTC. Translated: CASSEGTSLQETQYF.

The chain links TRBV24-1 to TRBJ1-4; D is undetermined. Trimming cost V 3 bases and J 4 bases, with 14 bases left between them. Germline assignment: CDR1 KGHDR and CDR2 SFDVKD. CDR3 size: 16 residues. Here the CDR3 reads CATSDTSAGNNEKLFF. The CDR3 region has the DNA TGTGCCACCAGTGATACGTCGGCAGGAAATAATGAAAAACTGTTTTTT.

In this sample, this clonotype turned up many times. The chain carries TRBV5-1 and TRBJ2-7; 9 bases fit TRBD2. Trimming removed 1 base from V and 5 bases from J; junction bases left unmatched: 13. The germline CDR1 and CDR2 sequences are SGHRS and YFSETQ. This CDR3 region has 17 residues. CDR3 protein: CASSLRGAGGPIDEQYF. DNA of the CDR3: TGCGCCAGCAGCTTGAGGGGGGCGGGAGGGCCAATCGACGAGCAGTACTTC.

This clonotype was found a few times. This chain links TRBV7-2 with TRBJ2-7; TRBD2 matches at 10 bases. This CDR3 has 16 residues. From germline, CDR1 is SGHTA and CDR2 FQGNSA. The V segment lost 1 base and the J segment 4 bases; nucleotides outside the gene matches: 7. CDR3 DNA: TGTGCCAGCAGCTTAGGGGCTAGCGGGAGTCTATACGAGCAGTACTTC. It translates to CASSLGASGSLYEQYF.

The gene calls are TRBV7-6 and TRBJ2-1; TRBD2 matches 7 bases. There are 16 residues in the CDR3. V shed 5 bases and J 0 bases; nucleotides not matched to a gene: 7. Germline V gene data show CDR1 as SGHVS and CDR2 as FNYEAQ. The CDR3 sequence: CASSEPLASSYNEQFF. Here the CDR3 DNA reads TGTGCCAGCAGCGAGCCACTAGCGTCCTCCTACAATGAGCAGTTCTTC.

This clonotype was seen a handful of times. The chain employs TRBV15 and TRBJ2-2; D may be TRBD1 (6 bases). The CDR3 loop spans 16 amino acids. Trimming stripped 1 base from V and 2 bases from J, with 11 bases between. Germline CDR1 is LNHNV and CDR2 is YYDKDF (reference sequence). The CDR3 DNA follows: TGTGCCACCAGCAGAGTCAGGGGCTTAAACACCGGGGAGCTGTTTTTT. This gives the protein CATSRVRGLNTGELFF.

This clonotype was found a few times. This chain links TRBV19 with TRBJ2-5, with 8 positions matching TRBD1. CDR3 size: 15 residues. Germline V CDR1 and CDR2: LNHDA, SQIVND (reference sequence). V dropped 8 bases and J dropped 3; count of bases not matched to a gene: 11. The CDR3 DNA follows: TGTGCCAGTGGCGGGACAGGCCTTTGGAAAGAGACCCAGTACTTC. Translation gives CASGGTGLWKETQYF.

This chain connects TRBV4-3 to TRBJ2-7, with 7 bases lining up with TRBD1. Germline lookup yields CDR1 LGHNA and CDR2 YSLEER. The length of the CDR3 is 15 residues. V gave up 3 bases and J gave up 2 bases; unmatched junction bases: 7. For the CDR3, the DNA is TGCGCCAGCAGCCATCGGGACAGCCTACCCTACGAGCAGTACTTC. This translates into CASSHRDSLPYEQYF.

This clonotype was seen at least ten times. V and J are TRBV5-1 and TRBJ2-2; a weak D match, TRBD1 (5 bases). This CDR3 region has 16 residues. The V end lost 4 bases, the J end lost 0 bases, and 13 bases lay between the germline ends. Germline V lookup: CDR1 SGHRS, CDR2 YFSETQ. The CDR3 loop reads CASSRLDTANTGELFF. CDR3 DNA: TGCGCCAGCAGCAGGTTGGACACCGCGAACACCGGGGAGCTGTTTTTT.

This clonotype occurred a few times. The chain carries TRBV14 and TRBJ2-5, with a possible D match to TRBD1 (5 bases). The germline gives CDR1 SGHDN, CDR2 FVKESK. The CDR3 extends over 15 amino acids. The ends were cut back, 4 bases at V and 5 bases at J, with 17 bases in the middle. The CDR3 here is CASSPPRSKGETQYF. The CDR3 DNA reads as TGTGCCAGCAGCCCCCCTCGGTCCAAGGGGGAGACCCAGTACTTC.

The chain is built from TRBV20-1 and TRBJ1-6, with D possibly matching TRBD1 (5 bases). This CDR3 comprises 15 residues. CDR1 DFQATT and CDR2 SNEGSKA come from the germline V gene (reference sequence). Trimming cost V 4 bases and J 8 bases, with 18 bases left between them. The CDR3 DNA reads TGCAGTGCTAAGGACCGGAGCGGAGGGGATTCACCCCTCCACTTT. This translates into CSAKDRSGGDSPLHF.

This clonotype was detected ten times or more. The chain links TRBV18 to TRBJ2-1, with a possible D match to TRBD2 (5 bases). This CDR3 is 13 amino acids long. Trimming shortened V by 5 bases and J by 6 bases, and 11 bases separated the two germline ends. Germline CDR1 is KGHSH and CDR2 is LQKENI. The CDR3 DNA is TGTGCCAGCTCAGTCGGGAACCTCAATGAGCAGTTCTTC. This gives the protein CASSVGNLNEQFF.

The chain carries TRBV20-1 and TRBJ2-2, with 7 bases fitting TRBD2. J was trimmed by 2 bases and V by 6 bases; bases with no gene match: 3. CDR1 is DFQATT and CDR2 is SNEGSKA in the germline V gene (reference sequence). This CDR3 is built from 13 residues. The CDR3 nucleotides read TGCAGTGCGTCGGGAGGCAACACCGGGGAGCTGTTTTTT. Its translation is CSASGGNTGELFF.